This T cell receptor beta chain was profiled in a study of T cells in tumors after PD-1 blockade. In the study overall: Patients received pembrolizumab 200 mg every 3 weeks or cemiplimab 350 mg every 2 weeks. During anti-PD-1 treatment, some patients continued daily vismodegib 150 mg.

Template: tumor biopsy or peripheral blood genomic DNA, 616-6,004 ng per sample. The V gene end was trimmed by 6 bases and the J gene end by 5 bases; junction bases not matched to a gene: 15. Germline V gives CDR1 LNHDA, CDR2 SQIVND (reference sequence). The CDR3 contains 16 residues. Of note for this clone: Antigen unknown.

Study observations and caveats: Some novel exhausted tumor clones appeared in pre-treatment blood, suggesting peripheral recruitment.

Here immunoSEQ multiplex PCR was the method, and the copy in TCRdb shows in-frame clones only, minus some. The sample includes about 24,000 clones, over 80% seen only once; the top ten take roughly an eighth. The TCR was taken from a human donor with basal cell carcinoma. Sample: PBMCs, taken after anti-PD-1 treatment. This chain joins TRBV19 and TRBJ2-5, with 7 bases aligning to TRBD1. The CDR3 here is CASRLTGTILRETQYF. The CDR3 DNA reads TGTGCCAGTAGATTGACAGGGACAATCCTCAGGGAGACCCAGTACTTC.